The text below deals with one T cell receptor beta chain. No cognate antigen has been identified for it. The input lacks base qualities; no much larger clone sits a single base away. This entry is derived from a study of T cell responses to AZD1222 COVID-19 vaccine (dated by TCRdb to 2020 to 2022). As for the study more broadly: AZD1222 recipients given second doses at about 4 weeks or at about 12 weeks were pooled, since spike-specific TCR depth and breadth were not found to differ between the two schedules. TCR sequencing covered 230 to 250 trial participants: nearly 210 given two doses of AZD1222 and 26 given two doses of MenACWY control vaccine. Trial participants were enrolled by age into subgroups of 18-55, 56-69 and 70-plus years, and about 150, 27 and 61 TCR-sequenced participants, respectively, were included in these subgroups.

Counted from cysteine to phenylalanine, this CDR3 has 14 amino acids. Only the CDR3 DNA is retained, 42 bases long and in frame from the first base. The germline ends are 14 bases apart after V is trimmed by 11 bases and J by 0 bases. Based on the germline V gene, the CDR1 and CDR2 sequences are MDHEN and SYDVKM. The CDR3 regions of human TCRbeta chains were analyzed by immunosequencing. Processing in the source paper ran as follows. Repertoire TCRs were matched against a reference library of SARS-CoV-2-specific TCRs generated with the MIRA antigen-specificity platform. Breadth was defined as the fraction of unique TCRs that were SARS-CoV-2-associated. Depth was defined as the fraction of total T cells that were SARS-CoV-2-associated. Using the MIRA data, each spike-specific TCR was assigned both to the spike region to which the TCR was reactive and to a CD4 or CD8 class. Log10-transformed breadth and depth values were compared by one-way ANOVA with Sidak's multiple comparisons tests. Held by TCRdb, this immuneACCESS table contains in-frame sequences only and omits some clones. Under half of the omission traces to an unresolved V gene where checked; the cause of the rest is unknown. That table is the source of V, J and clone size, and D and trimming were worked out from the DNA. This sample holds over 150,000 clones; about 90% were observed only once. Of the sample, less than 3% is held by the ten largest clones.

Results the study describes overall, beyond this receptor: Conclusions about previously exposed vaccinees are limited because only six or seven AZD1222 recipients were SARS-CoV-2 seropositive at baseline. The 56-69-year group was small, and its depth increase did not reach significance, likely because of low power. Because no samples from the day 14 peak response were available, repertoires could be characterized only after the peak T cell response. Epitopes outside the regions mutated in the B.1.351 and B.1.1.7 variants were reportedly recognized by nearly half of the unique spike-specific TCRs. Participants were mostly white British, with more females than males. The authors suggested clonal diversity may have been underestimated. Spike-specific TCR breadth and depth rose significantly after two AZD1222 doses compared with day 0 and with MenACWY recipients. Vaccine-associated CD4 TCRs spanned the whole spike protein, with dominant responses in regions 160-218 and 743-854.

The sample's time point label, decoded: baseline before first vaccination. Vaccinee samples were obtained from the UK trials COV001 and COV002, which included a single-blind randomized controlled phase 2/3 trial of AZD1222 (ChAdOx1 nCoV-19) in healthy adults. Trial participant PBMC samples were collected at day 0 and day 28 after the second dose for TCRbeta chain sequencing. The clonotype was recovered from an adult in good health. The V and J segments used are TRBV28 and TRBJ1-3; no D gene can be assigned with confidence. This sample comprised peripheral blood, obtained on day 0 of AZD1222 vaccination. For the CDR3, the sequence is CAGKASDSGNTIYF. DNA sequence: TGTGCCGGCAAGGCTTCGGACTCTGGAAACACCATATATTTT.